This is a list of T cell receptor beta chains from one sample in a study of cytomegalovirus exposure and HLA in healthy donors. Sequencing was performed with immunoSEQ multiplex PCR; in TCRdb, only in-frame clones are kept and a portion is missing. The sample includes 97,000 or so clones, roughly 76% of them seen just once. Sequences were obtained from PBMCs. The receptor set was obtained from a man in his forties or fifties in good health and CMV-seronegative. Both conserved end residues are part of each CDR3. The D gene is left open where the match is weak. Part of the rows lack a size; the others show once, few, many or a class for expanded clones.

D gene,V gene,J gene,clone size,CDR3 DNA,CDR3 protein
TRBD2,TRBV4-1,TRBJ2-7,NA,TGCGCCAGCAGCCAAGGGACTAGCGGGTCCACCTACGAGCAGTACTTC,CASSQGTSGSTYEQYF
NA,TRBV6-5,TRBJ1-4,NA,TGTGCCAGCAGTTCACATGCAACTAATGAAAAACTGTTTTTT,CASSSHATNEKLFF
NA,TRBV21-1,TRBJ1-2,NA,TGTGCCAGCAGCAAAGAAGCAGGGCGAGGCTACACCTTC,CASSKEAGRGYTF
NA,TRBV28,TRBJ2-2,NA,TGTGCCAGCAGTTTAGGGGCGGCAGGGTCCACCGGGGAGCTGTTTTTT,CASSLGAAGSTGELFF
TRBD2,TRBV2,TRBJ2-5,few,TGTGCCAGCAGAAATGGCGGGGGGAGGGAGACCCAGTACTTC,CASRNGGGRETQYF
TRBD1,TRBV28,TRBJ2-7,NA,TGTGCCAGCAGCAATTTATCCGGGACAGGGGTGTACGAGCAGTACTTC,CASSNLSGTGVYEQYF
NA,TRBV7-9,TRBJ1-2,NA,TGTGCCAGCAGCACCTTACGGGGTCTTGGCTACACCTTC,CASSTLRGLGYTF
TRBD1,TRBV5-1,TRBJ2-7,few,TGCGCCAGCAGATTTGGACAGGCCTACGAGCAGTACTTC,CASRFGQAYEQYF
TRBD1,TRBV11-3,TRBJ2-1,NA,TGTGCCAGCAGCCGACAACCGGGACAGGGGCGCAATGAGCAGTTCTTC,CASSRQPGQGRNEQFF
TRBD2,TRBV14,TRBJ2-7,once,TGTGCCAGCAGGGCAGCGGGAGGCCGTTGGGAGCAGTACTTC,CASRAAGGRWEQYF
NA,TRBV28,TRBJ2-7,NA,TGTGCCAGCAGTCCAAGAAATCCGGGACAGTCTCGGGGGAACGAGCAGTACTTC,CASSPRNPGQSRGNEQYF
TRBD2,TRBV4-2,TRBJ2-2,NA,TGTGCCAGCAGCCAACAACTAGCGGGGGGGCGGGGCGGGGAGCTGTTTTTT,CASSQQLAGGRGGELFF
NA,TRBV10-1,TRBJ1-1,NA,TGCGCCAGCAGCCCACAGGTCTCGAACACTGAAGCTTTCTTT,CASSPQVSNTEAFF
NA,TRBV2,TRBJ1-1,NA,TGTGCCACCCGGGCCCCATCAGGGAATATGAACACTGAAGCTTTCTTT,CATRAPSGNMNTEAFF
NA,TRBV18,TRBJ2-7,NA,TGTGCCAGCTCACCTGGACATCGGAAAGCATACGAGCAGTACTTC,CASSPGHRKAYEQYF
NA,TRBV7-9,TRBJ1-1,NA,TGTGCCAGCAGCTTGGACATGAACACTGAAGCTTTCTTT,CASSLDMNTEAFF
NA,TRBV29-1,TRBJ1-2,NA,TGCAGCGTTGTCCCGCGAGTAGCTAACTATGGCTACACCTTC,CSVVPRVANYGYTF
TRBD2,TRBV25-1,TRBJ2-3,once,TGTGCCAGCAGTGAAGGAAGAATGGTGGGGGGGGATACGCAGTATTTT,CASSEGRMVGGDTQYF
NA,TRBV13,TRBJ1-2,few,TGTGCCAGCAGCTTATTGGATCGACACAGTTTGAGAGACTATGGCTACACCTTC,CASSLLDRHSLRDYGYTF
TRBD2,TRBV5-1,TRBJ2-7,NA,TGCGCCAGCAGCCTGGAAGCGGGAGGGTTCTACGAGCAGTACTTC,CASSLEAGGFYEQYF
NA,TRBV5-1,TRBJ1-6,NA,TGCGCCAGCAGCTTGGCCCTGGGCTCACCCCTCCACTTT,CASSLALGSPLHF
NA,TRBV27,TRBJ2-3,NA,TGTGCCAGCAGTTCCCGCCAGAGCACAGATACGCAGTATTTT,CASSSRQSTDTQYF
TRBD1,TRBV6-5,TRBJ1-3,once,TGTACCAGCGGGACAGGGGAGACCTCTGGAAACACCATATATTTT,CTSGTGETSGNTIYF
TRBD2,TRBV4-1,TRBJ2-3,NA,TGCGCCAGCAGCCACGCAAAGGGGACTAGCGGGGGACCCACAGATACGCAGTATTTT,CASSHAKGTSGGPTDTQYF
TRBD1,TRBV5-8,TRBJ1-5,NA,TGTGCCAGCCGCCTCCAACGGACAGGGGTTGGGGGCAATCAGCCCCAGCATTTT,CASRLQRTGVGGNQPQHF
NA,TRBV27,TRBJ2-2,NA,TGTGCCAGCAGTCGCTACTACGGTGATATCACCGGGGAGCTGTTTTTT,CASSRYYGDITGELFF
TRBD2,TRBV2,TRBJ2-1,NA,TGTGCCAGCAGTGAAGTAGCGGGAGGGTTCTACAATGAGCAGTTCTTC,CASSEVAGGFYNEQFF
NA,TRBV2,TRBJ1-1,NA,TGTGCCAGCAGTGATACACAGGTGGCCTTCACTGAAGCTTTCTTT,CASSDTQVAFTEAFF
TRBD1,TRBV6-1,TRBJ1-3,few,TGTGCCAGCAGTTCCCTAATGGACAGGGGGCACACCATATATTTT,CASSSLMDRGHTIYF
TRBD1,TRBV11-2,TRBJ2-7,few,TGTGCCAGCAGCTCGCCGATGACCAGGGGGCCTTTCGAGCAGTACTTC,CASSSPMTRGPFEQYF
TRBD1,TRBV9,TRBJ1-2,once,TGTGCCAGCACCTCCCAGACAGGGACGGATGGCTACACCTTC,CASTSQTGTDGYTF
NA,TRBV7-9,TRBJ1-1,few,TGTGCCAGCAGCTTAACTCAAGGAGACACTGAAGCTTTCTTT,CASSLTQGDTEAFF
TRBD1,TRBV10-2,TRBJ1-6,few,TGCGCCAGCAGACAGGGGGCTGAAAATTCACCCCTCCACTTT,CASRQGAENSPLHF
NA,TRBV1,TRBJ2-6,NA,TGCACCAGCAGCCACGCGGGGTCCGGGAGCCAAGGCTCTGGGGCCAACGTCCTGACTTTC,CTSSHAGSGSQGSGANVLTF
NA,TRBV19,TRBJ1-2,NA,TGTGCCAGTAGTTTCCTGACAGGTAACTATGGCTACACCTTC,CASSFLTGNYGYTF
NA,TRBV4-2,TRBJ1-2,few,TGTGCCAGCAGCCAAGTAGGGGTTATTAACTATGGCTACACCTTC,CASSQVGVINYGYTF
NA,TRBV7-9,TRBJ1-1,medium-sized,TGTGCCAGCAGCTTAGGTCGTACCGGGGACACTGAAGCTTTCTTT,CASSLGRTGDTEAFF
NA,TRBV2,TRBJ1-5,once,TGTGCCAGCAGTGCGGTAGGGGCCACGGCGCCCCAGCATTTT,CASSAVGATAPQHF
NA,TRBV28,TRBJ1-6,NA,TGTGCCAGCACAAGGACAGCTTATAATTCACCCCTCCACTTT,CASTRTAYNSPLHF
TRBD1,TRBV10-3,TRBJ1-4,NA,TGTGCCATCAGTTCACATACAGGGGCTTCTAATGAAAAACTGTTTTTT,CAISSHTGASNEKLFF
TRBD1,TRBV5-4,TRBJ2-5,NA,TGTGCCAACAGCTTGGGGGACAGGGCGCAAGAGACCCAGTACTTC,CANSLGDRAQETQYF
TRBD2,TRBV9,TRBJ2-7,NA,TGTGCCAGCAGCGCCGGGACTAGCGGCTACGAGCAGTACTTC,CASSAGTSGYEQYF
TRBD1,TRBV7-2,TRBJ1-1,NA,TGTGCCAGCAGCTTATCCGGGACAGGGATATACAGTGAAGCTTTCTTT,CASSLSGTGIYSEAFF
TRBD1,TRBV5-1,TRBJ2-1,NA,TGCGCCAGCAGCTTCGACAGGGGGATTTACAATGAGCAGTTCTTC,CASSFDRGIYNEQFF
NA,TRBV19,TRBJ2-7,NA,TGTGCCAGTAGTATAGACTCAGGCCCCTACGAGCAGTACTTC,CASSIDSGPYEQYF
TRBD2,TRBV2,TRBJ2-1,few,TGTGCCAGCAAGGGAGGGACTAGCGGGGGAAAGCACAATGAGCAGTTCTTC,CASKGGTSGGKHNEQFF